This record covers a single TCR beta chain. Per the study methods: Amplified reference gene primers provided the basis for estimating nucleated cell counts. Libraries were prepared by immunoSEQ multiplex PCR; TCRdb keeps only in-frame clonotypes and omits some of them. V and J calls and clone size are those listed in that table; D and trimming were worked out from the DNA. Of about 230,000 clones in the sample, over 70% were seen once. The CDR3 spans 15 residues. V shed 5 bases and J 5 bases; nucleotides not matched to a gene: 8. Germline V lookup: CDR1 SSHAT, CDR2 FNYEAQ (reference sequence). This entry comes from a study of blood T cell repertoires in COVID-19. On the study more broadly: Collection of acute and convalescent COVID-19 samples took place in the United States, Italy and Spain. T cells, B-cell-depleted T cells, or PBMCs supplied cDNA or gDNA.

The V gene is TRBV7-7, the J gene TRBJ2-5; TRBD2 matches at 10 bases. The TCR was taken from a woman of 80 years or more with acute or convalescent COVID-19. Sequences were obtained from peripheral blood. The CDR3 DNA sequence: TGTGCCAGCAGCCCCCTAGCGGGAGTCCAGGAGACCCAGTACTTC. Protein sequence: CASSPLAGVQETQYF. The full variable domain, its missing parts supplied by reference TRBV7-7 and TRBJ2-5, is GAGVSQSPRYKVTKRGQDVTLRCDPISSHATLYWYQQALGQGPEFLTYFNYEAQPDKSGLPSDRFSAERPEGSISTLTIQRTEQRDSAMYRCASSPLAGVQETQYFGPGTRLLVL.